This T cell receptor beta chain was found in a study of cytomegalovirus exposure and HLA in healthy donors. Study conclusions and caveats: Segments of the TCR beta V type were, in most cases, productive about 87% or about 30% of the time in an earlier analysis. TCR beta chains numbering under 200 were designated cytomegalovirus-associated.

In regard to this clone: Its antigen is not identified.

CDR3 length equals 13 residues. V gave up 3 bases and J gave up 1 base, with 6 bases separating them. Germline V gives CDR1 LGHNA, CDR2 YSLEER. PCR involved 60 Vbeta and 13 Jbeta primers. The repertoire was sequenced with immunoSEQ multiplex PCR; TCRdb's copy has only in-frame clones and lacks some. The profile shows more than 85,000 clones, roughly 63% of them singletons. The clonotype originates from a woman in her thirties in good health and CMV-seronegative. The sample consisted of PBMCs. The V gene is TRBV4-3, the J gene TRBJ2-5; no firm D call. In nucleotides, the CDR3 is TGCGCCAGCAGCCATTTATTCCAAGAGACCCAGTACTTC. Residues: CASSHLFQETQYF.